Below, 6 T cell receptor beta chains from the same sample are listed, as sequenced in a study of OX40 agonist ivuxolimab in advanced cancers. The repertoire was sequenced with immunoSEQ multiplex PCR; TCRdb's copy has only in-frame clones and lacks some. The sample includes 55,000 to 95,000 clones, around 88% of them seen just once. This sample comprised CD4+ or CD8+ T cells sorted from blood, obtained in a trial of the OX40 agonist ivuxolimab. The receptor set was obtained from an adult with an advanced solid tumor such as melanoma, head and neck, liver or kidney cancer.

The V gene is TRBV5-4, the J gene TRBJ2-3, with D possibly matching TRBD2 (5 bases). The CDR3 has 16 amino acids. Trimming cost V 0 bases and J 2 bases, with 13 bases left between them. The germline V gene has CDR1 SGHNT and CDR2 YYREEE (reference sequence). In DNA form, the CDR3 reads TGTGCCAGCAGCTTGGTAGCGTCAAACCCCACAGATACGCAGTATTTT. It yields the protein CASSLVASNPTDTQYF.

This clone was seen just once. The chain has TRBV7-6 and TRBJ1-4, with 7 nucleotides matching TRBD1. Germline lookup yields CDR1 SGHVS and CDR2 FNYEAQ. CDR3 size: 15 residues. The V segment lost 5 bases and the J segment 6 bases; nucleotides outside the gene matches: 9. CDR3 coding DNA: TGTGCCAGCAGCCAAATAGGGGGCCTTTATGAAAAACTGTTTTTT. This encodes CASSQIGGLYEKLFF.

V and J are TRBV10-1 and TRBJ2-5; 9 positions agree with TRBD1. The CDR3 has 14 amino acids. Germline CDR1 WNHNN, CDR2 SYGVQD (reference sequence). After removal of 8 bases from V and 2 bases from J, the junction contained 6 bases not matched to a gene. The chain's CDR3 is CASSTGGPQETQYF. CDR3 sequence (DNA): TGCGCCAGCTCCACAGGGGGCCCACAAGAGACCCAGTACTTC.

The chain recombines TRBV2 with TRBJ2-1; the D is unclear. CDR3 length: 15 residues. Trimming took off 3 bases at V and 2 bases at J, with 11 bases between the two ends. The V gene's germline CDR1 is SNHLY and CDR2 FYNNEI. CDR3 coding DNA: TGTGCCAGCAGTGATAAGGTTTTGGCCTACAATGAGCAGTTCTTC. It encodes CASSDKVLAYNEQFF.

The CDR3 here is CASSEEGTDTQYF. The CDR3 DNA sequence: TGCGCCAGCAGTGAGGAGGGCACAGATACGCAGTATTTT. The chain combines TRBV10-2 with TRBJ2-3; D remains ambiguous. CDR1 is WSHSY, CDR2 SAAADI, per germline. Trimming stripped 2 bases from V and 1 base from J, with 4 bases between. CDR3 length: 13 amino acids.

CDR3 amino acids: CASSFGLAGSYEQYF. CDR3 DNA sequence: TGTGCCAGCAGCTTCGGACTAGCGGGGAGCTACGAGCAGTACTTC. This chain connects TRBV6-5 to TRBJ2-7; 12 positions agree with TRBD2. With V trimmed by 6 bases and J by 3 bases, 6 bases remained unmatched. The CDR3 consists of 15 residues. The V gene's germline CDR1 is MNHEY and CDR2 SVGAGI.